These 25 T cell receptor beta chains came from one sample sequenced in a study of OX40 agonist ivuxolimab in advanced cancers. Sequencing was performed with immunoSEQ multiplex PCR; in TCRdb, only in-frame clones are kept and a portion is missing. Among about 55,000 clones listed, roughly 86% were seen once. Sequenced material: CD4+ or CD8+ T cells sorted from blood, taken in a trial of the OX40 agonist ivuxolimab. These receptor sequences come from an adult with an advanced solid tumor such as melanoma, head and neck, liver or kidney cancer.

This rearrangement joins TRBV5-5 to TRBJ1-1, with D perhaps TRBD1 (5 bases). The CDR3 is 15 amino acids. From germline, CDR1 is SGHKS and CDR2 YYEKEE (reference sequence). Trimming pared 4 bases from V and 0 bases from J, leaving 13 bases between. CDR3 loop: CASSEGPALNTEAFF. The CDR3 DNA is TGTGCCAGCAGCGAGGGGCCTGCTCTGAACACTGAAGCTTTCTTT.

The rearrangement links TRBV19 to TRBJ2-1; D call uncertain. V shed 5 bases and J shed 7 bases, with 9 bases lying between them. CDR3 length: 12 residues. Germline assignment: CDR1 LNHDA and CDR2 SQIVND (reference sequence). The CDR3 DNA is TGTGCCAGTAGTGTCGCTTCTAATGAGCAGTTCTTC. This sequence encodes CASSVASNEQFF.

This clone has at least ten counts. V gene TRBV21-1 combines with J gene TRBJ2-4; the table's D call of TRBD2 was not tested on the DNA. TRBV21-1 is annotated as a pseudogene. The CDR3 sequence is 14 residues long. The CDR3 nucleotides are TGTGCCAGCAGCAACGGGGAGGCCAAAAACATTCAGTACTTC. It yields the protein CASSNGEAKNIQYF.

To note about this clone: At one of its ends the junction is not consistent with the germline gene, which may arise from a read error. The chain links TRBV9 to TRBJ1-1; D possibly corresponds to TRBD1 (5 bases). The germline gives CDR1 SGDLS, CDR2 YYNGEE. This CDR3 has 12 amino acids. CDR3 region: CASSSLGMGTLF. DNA for the CDR3: TGTGCCAGCAGCTCCCTCGGAATGGGGACGCTCTTT.

This clone was recorded only once. Likely a read error: the CDR3 ends without its conserved phenylalanine or tryptophan. The chain couples TRBV7-6 to TRBJ1-6; 11 bases line up with TRBD1. In germline, CDR1 is SGHVS, CDR2 FNYEAQ. The CDR3 consists of 17 residues. The junction had 14 bases not matched to a gene; V was cut back by 5 bases and J by 11 bases. The CDR3 protein is CASSPRVPGQGDPPLHL. Here the CDR3 DNA reads TGTGCCAGCAGCCCCAGAGTCCCGGGACAGGGGGATCCACCCCTCCACCTT.

This clone was observed once. The J gene is TRBJ1-1, the V gene TRBV5-6; no reliable D call. The CDR3 is 14 residues long. Germline V gene sequence: CDR1 SGHDT, CDR2 YYEEEE. The V gene lost 0 bases and the J gene lost 0 bases, with 6 bases spanning the gap. CDR3 DNA: TGTGCCAGCAGCTTGGCCGAACTGAACACTGAAGCTTTCTTT. Encoded protein: CASSLAELNTEAFF.

The chain has TRBV28 and TRBJ1-2; 7 bases map to TRBD1. This CDR3 spans 15 amino acids. With 2 bases clipped from V and 8 bases from J, the junction kept 11 bases outside the gene matches. Germline loops: CDR1 MDHEN, CDR2 SYDVKM. The CDR3 region is CASSLPEDDRDGYTF. The CDR3, as DNA: TGTGCCAGCAGTTTACCCGAAGATGACAGGGACGGCTACACCTTC.

This sequence joins TRBV14 and TRBJ2-7; D unclear. Germline CDR1 reads SGHDN; CDR2 reads FVKESK. The CDR3 is made up of 12 amino acids. V was cut by 0 bases and J by 4 bases, with 4 bases left in between. The CDR3 region is CASSQDTYEQYF. The CDR3 DNA is TGTGCCAGCAGCCAAGATACGTACGAGCAGTACTTC.

This clone is labeled as medium-sized. The chain couples TRBV7-3 to TRBJ2-1; 7 bases are shared with TRBD1. After removal of 5 bases from V and 5 bases from J, the junction contained 18 bases not matched to a gene. The length of the CDR3 is 18 residues. The V gene's germline CDR1 is SGHTA and CDR2 FQGTGA. The CDR3 bases are TGTGCCAGCAGCCCGGGACAGCCACAACTTCGGTCCGACAATGAGCAGTTCTTC. It encodes CASSPGQPQLRSDNEQFF.

The V gene is TRBV12-5, the J gene TRBJ2-7; 10 nucleotides match TRBD1. J gave up 6 bases and V 1 base, and 3 bases lay outside the gene matches. The CDR3 runs 14 residues. Germline CDR1 is LGHNT and CDR2 is FRNRAP. The CDR3 sequence: CASGLGQGAGEQYF. The CDR3 nucleotides are TGTGCTAGTGGTTTGGGACAGGGGGCTGGCGAGCAGTACTTC.

This clone qualifies as medium-sized (0.01 to 0.1%). V is TRBV12-5 and J is TRBJ1-1; unclear D gene. Germline values: CDR1 LGHNT, CDR2 FRNRAP. This CDR3 spans 12 amino acids. With 1 base removed from V and 7 bases from J, the gap between germline ends came to 7 bases. CDR3 sequence (DNA): TGTGCTAGTGGTTTGGCCACAGTTGAAGCTTTCTTT. Its translation is CASGLATVEAFF.

The chain carries TRBV14 and TRBJ2-5; no firm D call. Germline CDR1 and CDR2: SGHDN and FVKESK. This CDR3 is 15 amino acids long. The V gene lost 1 base and the J gene lost 2 bases, with 11 bases spanning the gap. The CDR3 spells CASSQVWEGQETQYF. The CDR3 DNA follows: TGTGCCAGCAGCCAAGTATGGGAAGGACAAGAGACCCAGTACTTC.

The chain carries TRBV7-6 and TRBJ1-6, with 8 bases lining up with TRBD1. There are 16 residues in the CDR3. Germline assignment: CDR1 SGHVS and CDR2 FNYEAQ. Germline trimming cut 3 bases from V and 7 bases from J; bases unmatched to any gene: 8. The CDR3 sequence is CASSLTRGRTNSPLHF. Here the CDR3 DNA reads TGTGCCAGCAGCTTGACCAGGGGGCGCACAAATTCACCCCTCCACTTT.

To note about this clone: This CDR3 is missing its conserved last phenylalanine or tryptophan, likely due to a read error. V gene TRBV13 combines with J gene TRBJ1-6; D ambiguous. Trimming took 4 bases from V and 10 from J, leaving 8 bases between them. The CDR3 loop spans 12 amino acids. Per the germline V gene, CDR1 is PRHDT and CDR2 is FYEKMQ (reference sequence). DNA of the CDR3: TGTGCCAGCAGCTCTCTGGGCTCACCCCTCCACCTT. Its protein is CASSSLGSPLHL.

The chain links TRBV2 to TRBJ2-3; no clear D. Trimming pared 6 bases from V and 2 bases from J, leaving 15 bases between. The germline V gene has CDR1 SNHLY and CDR2 FYNNEI. The CDR3 is 15 residues long. CDR3 sequence reads: CASRTTPLLTDTQYF. Written as DNA, the CDR3 is TGTGCCAGCAGAACGACCCCGCTCCTCACAGATACGCAGTATTTT.

This clone ranks as medium-sized. The chain carries TRBV6-5 and TRBJ1-2; weak D call: TRBD1 (5 bases). Germline V gene sequence: CDR1 MNHEY, CDR2 SVGAGI. Trimming stripped 2 bases from V and 7 bases from J, with 20 bases between. CDR3 length equals 16 residues. The CDR3 protein is CASSYDSTWGSVGYTF. The CDR3 DNA follows: TGTGCCAGCAGTTACGATTCGACATGGGGGTCGGTTGGCTACACCTTC.

This chain connects TRBV11-2 to TRBJ1-6, with a tentative D call TRBD1 (5 bases). V was trimmed by 3 bases and J by 3 bases, leaving 6 bases between them. The CDR3 has 14 amino acids. The germline V gene encodes CDR1 SGHAT and CDR2 FQNNGV. CDR3: CASSFDSYNSPLHF. CDR3 nucleotides: TGTGCCAGCAGCTTTGACAGCTATAATTCACCCCTCCACTTT.

This clone showed up just once. The rearrangement uses TRBV4-2 and TRBJ1-1; 10 nucleotides match TRBD1. This CDR3 is 17 amino acids long. J lost 4 bases, V lost 2 bases, and 10 bases had no gene match. In germline, CDR1 is LGHNA, CDR2 YNFKEQ. DNA of the CDR3: TGTGCCAGCAGCCAATCCCGGGACAGGGGTCTTGGCACTGAAGCTTTCTTT. Its translation is CASSQSRDRGLGTEAFF.

V usage is TRBV4-3 and J usage is TRBJ2-3; D remains unclear. The V end lost 1 base, the J end lost 6 bases, and 11 bases lay between the germline ends. The CDR3 covers 14 residues. The germline V gene has CDR1 LGHNA and CDR2 YSLEER. Written as DNA, the CDR3 is TGCGCCAGCAGCCAAGGTTTGAGGTGGGATACGCAGTATTTT. Translation gives CASSQGLRWDTQYF.

About this clone itself: Different DNA sequences within this sample yield the same CDR3. The chain uses TRBV7-6 and TRBJ2-1, with D tentatively TRBD2 (7 bases). CDR3 length: 16 residues. Looked up from germline, CDR1 is SGHVS and CDR2 is FNYEAQ. The ends were cut back, 1 base at V and 0 bases at J, with 10 bases in the middle. CDR3 in amino acids: CASSLGGGGSYNEQFF. As DNA, the CDR3 is TGTGCCAGCAGCTTAGGGGGAGGGGGCTCCTACAATGAGCAGTTCTTC.

The rearrangement joins TRBV2 to TRBJ1-3; D call uncertain. The CDR3 runs 15 residues. Germline assignment: CDR1 SNHLY and CDR2 FYNNEI. V gave up 1 base and J gave up 4 bases, with 11 bases separating them. The CDR3 reads CASSEDLTRGNTIYF. Written as DNA, the CDR3 is TGTGCCAGCAGTGAAGACCTAACGAGGGGAAACACCATATATTTT.

The chain employs TRBV27 and TRBJ1-3; 7 nucleotides agree with TRBD1. Germline CDR1 is MNHEY and CDR2 is SMNVEV (reference sequence). The CDR3 consists of 15 residues. The V segment lost 5 bases and the J segment 8 bases; nucleotides outside the gene matches: 12. In DNA form, the CDR3 reads TGTGCCAGCAGTGCCCGACAGGGCGGGGCGGACACCATATATTTT. Amino acids: CASSARQGGADTIYF.

The chain has TRBV21-1 and TRBJ2-7; the table's D call of TRBD1 was not tested on the DNA. TRBV21-1 is noted as a pseudogene. This CDR3 spans 15 amino acids. The DNA for the CDR3 is TGTGCCAGCAGCTTAGGGACAGTGCCTTTCTACGAGCAGTACTTC. Its protein product is CASSLGTVPFYEQYF.

The chain is built from TRBV7-9 and TRBJ1-5, with D maybe TRBD1 (6 bases). Deletions cut 5 bases from V and 6 bases from J, with 11 bases between. Germline lookup yields CDR1 SEHNR and CDR2 FQNEAQ (reference sequence). The CDR3 extends over 13 amino acids. The CDR3 bases are TGTGCCAGCAGCGCATCACAGGGTCAGCCCCAGCATTTT. Protein sequence: CASSASQGQPQHF.

Only a few counts were recorded for this clone. The V and J genes are TRBV6-5 and TRBJ1-5, with 8 bases fitting TRBD1. The CDR3 contains 13 residues. Germline CDR1 and CDR2: MNHEY and SVGAGI. J gave up 7 bases and V 4 bases, and 3 bases lay outside the gene matches. The CDR3 nucleotides read TGTGCCAGCAGTTTGACAGGGGTCCAGCCCCAGCATTTT. Protein: CASSLTGVQPQHF.